One and the same sample provided the 10 T cell receptor beta chains below, sequenced in a study of T cell responses to AZD1222 COVID-19 vaccine. The table came from immunoSEQ multiplex PCR; TCRdb's copy has only in-frame clones and leaves some out. The sample includes 130,000 or so clones, about nine tenths of them seen just once. The sample was peripheral blood, taken on day 0 of AZD1222 vaccination. The source of these receptors is an adult in good health.

With regard to this clone: One junction end disagrees with the germline gene, perhaps due to a read error. CDR3 DNA sequence: TGTGCTAGCAGCTTACCCGGGACAGGGAATACCCAGTACTTC. It specifies CASSLPGTGNTQYF. The chain combines TRBV7-7 with TRBJ2-5; 9 bases align to TRBD1. Looked up from germline, CDR1 is SSHAT and CDR2 is FNYEAQ (reference sequence). The CDR3 is 14 residues long.

This clone was counted a single time. The chain combines TRBV29-1 with TRBJ1-1; D is unresolved. CDR1 and CDR2 from the germline V gene are SQVTM and ANQGSEA. Trimming removed 3 bases from V and 4 bases from J, with 9 bases in between. This CDR3 contains 12 residues. CDR3 in amino acids: CSVDRVGTEAFF. The CDR3, as DNA: TGCAGCGTTGATAGGGTGGGCACTGAAGCTTTCTTT.

This chain connects TRBV28 to TRBJ1-2; D not resolved. The CDR3 length is 13 residues. Germline CDR1 MDHEN, CDR2 SYDVKM. Between the trimmed V and J ends, which lost 5 bases and 9 bases, there was a span of 16 bases. As DNA, the CDR3 is TGTGCCAGCAGTCGGGAGGACCTTTTGCGCTACACCTTC. As protein: CASSREDLLRYTF.

This chain uses TRBV5-1 with TRBJ2-7, with 7 nucleotides matching TRBD1. The CDR3 runs 16 residues. The ends lost 4 bases at V and 0 bases at J; junction bases unmatched: 10. Germline-derived CDR1 and CDR2 are SGHRS and YFSETQ. CDR3 sequence (DNA): TGCGCCAGCAGCGGAGATCCCACAGGGGTCTCCTACGAGCAGTACTTC. Translation gives CASSGDPTGVSYEQYF.

The rearrangement joins TRBV24-1 to TRBJ2-7, with D possibly matching TRBD1 (5 bases). The CDR3 has 13 residues. Germline CDR1 KGHDR, CDR2 SFDVKD. The CDR3 reads CATGQGVGYEQYF. CDR3 nucleotides: TGTGCAACCGGGCAGGGCGTTGGCTACGAGCAGTACTTC.

The chain uses TRBV5-4 and TRBJ2-7; no definite D call. The V gene lost 2 bases and the J gene lost 7 bases, with 10 bases spanning the gap. Germline values: CDR1 SGHNT, CDR2 YYREEE (reference sequence). The CDR3 is 12 amino acids. The CDR3 sequence: CASSFRWREQYF. Written as DNA, the CDR3 is TGTGCCAGCAGCTTCCGTTGGCGTGAGCAGTACTTC.

J is TRBJ1-1 and V is TRBV30; D remains ambiguous. CDR1 GTSNPN and CDR2 SVGIG come from the germline V gene (reference sequence). The CDR3 runs 14 residues. The V and J ends lost 2 bases and 1 base respectively, with 11 bases between them. CDR3 residues: CAWSREAPNTEAFF. The CDR3 DNA follows: TGTGCCTGGAGTCGAGAGGCCCCGAACACTGAAGCTTTCTTT. The entire variable domain, with the rest obtained from reference TRBV30 and TRBJ1-1, is as follows: SQTIHQWPATLVQPVGSPLSLECTVEGTSNPNLYWYRQAAGRGLQLLFYSVGIGQISSEVPQNLSASRPQDRQFILSSKKLLLSDSGFYLCAWSREAPNTEAFFGQGTRLTVV.

The chain joins TRBV13 to TRBJ2-7; D ambiguous. V was clipped by 4 bases and J by 2 bases, with 15 bases between them. Looked up from germline, CDR1 is PRHDT and CDR2 is FYEKMQ (reference sequence). The CDR3 contains 15 residues. The CDR3 sequence is CASSSRTAHTYEQYF. The CDR3 DNA reads as TGTGCCAGCAGCTCCCGGACGGCGCATACCTACGAGCAGTACTTC.

The J gene is TRBJ1-3, the V gene TRBV3-1 (or the pseudogene TRBV3-2); D is unresolved. This CDR3 is built from 15 residues. Trimming left V 4 bases short and J 0 bases short, with 10 bases between. From germline, CDR1 is LGHDT and CDR2 YNNKEL (reference sequence). CDR3 in amino acids: CASSPGPNSGNTIYF. For the CDR3, the DNA is TGTGCCAGCAGCCCCGGACCCAACTCTGGAAACACCATATATTTT.

This chain's CDR3 is CASSLGQENEKLFF. DNA for the CDR3: TGTGCCAGCAGCCTAGGACAGGAAAATGAAAAACTGTTTTTT. The chain uses TRBV27 and TRBJ1-4, with 7 positions matching TRBD1. Germline V CDR1 and CDR2: MNHEY, SMNVEV (reference sequence). The CDR3 is 14 amino acids. V was clipped by 6 bases and J by 5 bases; unmatched bases: 6.